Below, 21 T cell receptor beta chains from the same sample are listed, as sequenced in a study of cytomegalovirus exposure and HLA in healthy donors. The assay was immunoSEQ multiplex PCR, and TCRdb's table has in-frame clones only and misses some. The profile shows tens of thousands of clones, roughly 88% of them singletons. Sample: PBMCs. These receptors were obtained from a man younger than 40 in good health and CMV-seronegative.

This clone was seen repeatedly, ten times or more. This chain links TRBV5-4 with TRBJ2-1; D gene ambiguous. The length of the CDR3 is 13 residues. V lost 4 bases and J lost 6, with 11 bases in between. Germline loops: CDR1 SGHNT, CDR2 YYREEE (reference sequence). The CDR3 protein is CASSLDQSNEQFF. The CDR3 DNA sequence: TGTGCCAGCAGCCTAGACCAGTCCAATGAGCAGTTCTTC.

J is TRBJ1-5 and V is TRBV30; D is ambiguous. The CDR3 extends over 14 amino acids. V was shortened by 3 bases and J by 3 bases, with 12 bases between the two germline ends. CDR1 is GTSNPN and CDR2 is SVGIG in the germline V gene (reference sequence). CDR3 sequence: CAWSLGLNNQPQHF. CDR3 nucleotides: TGTGCCTGGAGCCTCGGACTCAACAATCAGCCCCAGCATTTT.

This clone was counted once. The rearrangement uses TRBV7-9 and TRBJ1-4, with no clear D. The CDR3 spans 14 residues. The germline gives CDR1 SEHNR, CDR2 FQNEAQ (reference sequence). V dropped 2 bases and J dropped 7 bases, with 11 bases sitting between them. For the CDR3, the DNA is TGTGCCAGCAGCTTAAACACCCCCCTTGAAAAACTGTTTTTT. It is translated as CASSLNTPLEKLFF.

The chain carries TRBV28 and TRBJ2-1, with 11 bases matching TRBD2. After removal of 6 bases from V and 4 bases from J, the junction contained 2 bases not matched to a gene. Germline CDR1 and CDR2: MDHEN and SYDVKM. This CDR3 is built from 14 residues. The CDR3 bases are TGTGCCAGCAGGACTAGCGGGATGTACAATGAGCAGTTCTTC. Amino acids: CASRTSGMYNEQFF.

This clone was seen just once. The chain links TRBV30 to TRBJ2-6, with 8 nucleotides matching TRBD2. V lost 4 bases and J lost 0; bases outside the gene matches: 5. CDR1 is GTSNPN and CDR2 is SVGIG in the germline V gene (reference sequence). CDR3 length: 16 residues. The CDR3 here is CAWTSGLNSGANVLTF. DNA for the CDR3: TGTGCCTGGACTAGCGGGTTAAACTCTGGGGCCAACGTCCTGACTTTC.

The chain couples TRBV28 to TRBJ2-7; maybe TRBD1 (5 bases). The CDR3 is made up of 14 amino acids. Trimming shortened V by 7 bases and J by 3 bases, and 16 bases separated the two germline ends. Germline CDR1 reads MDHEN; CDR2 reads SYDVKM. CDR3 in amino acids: CASTAIRELYEQYF. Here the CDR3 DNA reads TGTGCCAGCACGGCCATCAGGGAACTCTACGAGCAGTACTTC. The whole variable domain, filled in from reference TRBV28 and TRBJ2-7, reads DVKVTQSSRYLVKRTGEKVFLECVQDMDHENMFWYRQDPGLGLRLIYFSYDVKMKEKGDIPEGYSVSREKKERFSLILESASTNQTSMYLCASTAIRELYEQYFGPGTRLTVT.

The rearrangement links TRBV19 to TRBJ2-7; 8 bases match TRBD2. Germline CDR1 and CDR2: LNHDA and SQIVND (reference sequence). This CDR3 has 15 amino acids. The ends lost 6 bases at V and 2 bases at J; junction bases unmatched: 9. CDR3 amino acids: CASRFSGNPAYEQYF. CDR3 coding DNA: TGTGCCAGTAGATTTAGCGGGAATCCAGCCTACGAGCAGTACTTC.

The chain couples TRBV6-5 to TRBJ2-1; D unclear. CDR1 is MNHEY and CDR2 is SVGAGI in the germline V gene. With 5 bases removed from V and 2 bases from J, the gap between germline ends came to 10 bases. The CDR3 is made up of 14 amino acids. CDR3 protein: CASSLQTAYNEQFF. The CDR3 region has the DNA TGTGCCAGCAGTCTCCAAACAGCCTACAATGAGCAGTTCTTC.

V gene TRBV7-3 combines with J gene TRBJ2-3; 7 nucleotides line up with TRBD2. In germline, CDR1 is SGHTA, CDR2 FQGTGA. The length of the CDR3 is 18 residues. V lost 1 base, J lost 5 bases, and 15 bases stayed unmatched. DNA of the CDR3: TGTGCCAGCAGCTTAAATAAGCTTGGGCGGGAGAACGTAGATACGCAGTATTTT. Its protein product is CASSLNKLGRENVDTQYF.

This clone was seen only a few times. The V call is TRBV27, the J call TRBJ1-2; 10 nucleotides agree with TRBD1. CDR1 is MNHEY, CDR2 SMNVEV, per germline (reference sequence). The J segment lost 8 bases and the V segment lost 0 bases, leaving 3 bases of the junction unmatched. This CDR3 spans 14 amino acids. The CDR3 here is CASSLSGQGRGYTF. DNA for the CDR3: TGTGCCAGCAGTTTATCGGGACAGGGGAGGGGCTACACCTTC.

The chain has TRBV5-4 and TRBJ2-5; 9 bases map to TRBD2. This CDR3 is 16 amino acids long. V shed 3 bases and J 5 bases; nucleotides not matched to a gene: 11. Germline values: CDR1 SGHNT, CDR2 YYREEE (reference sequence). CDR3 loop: CASSSSAGGAGETQYF. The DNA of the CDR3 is TGTGCCAGCAGCTCGTCGGCGGGAGGGGCGGGTGAGACCCAGTACTTC.

The CDR3 region is CASSVARGGHGYTF. In nucleotides, the CDR3 is TGTGCCAGCAGCGTAGCCCGGGGGGGCCATGGCTACACCTTC. The J gene is TRBJ1-2, the V gene TRBV9; D may be TRBD1 (6 bases). V lost 0 bases, J lost 6 bases, and 12 bases lay in between. The germline V gene encodes CDR1 SGDLS and CDR2 YYNGEE. This CDR3 contains 14 residues.

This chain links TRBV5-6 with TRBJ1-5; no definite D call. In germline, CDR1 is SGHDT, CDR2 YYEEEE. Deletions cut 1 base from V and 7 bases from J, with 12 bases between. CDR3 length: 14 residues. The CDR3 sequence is CASSLWEAGQPQHF. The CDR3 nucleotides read TGTGCCAGCAGCTTGTGGGAGGCGGGCCAGCCCCAGCATTTT.

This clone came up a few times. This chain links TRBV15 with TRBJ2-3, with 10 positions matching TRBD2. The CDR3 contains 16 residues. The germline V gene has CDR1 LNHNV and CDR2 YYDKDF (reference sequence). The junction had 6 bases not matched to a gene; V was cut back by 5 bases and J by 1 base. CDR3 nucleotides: TGTGCCACCAGCCTTGGGACTAGCGAAGGCACAGATACGCAGTATTTT. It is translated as CATSLGTSEGTDTQYF.

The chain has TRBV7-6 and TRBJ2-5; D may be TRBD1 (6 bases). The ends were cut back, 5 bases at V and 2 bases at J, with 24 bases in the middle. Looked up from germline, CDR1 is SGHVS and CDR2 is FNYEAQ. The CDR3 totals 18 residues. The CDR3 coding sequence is TGTGCCAGCAGCGGTAGCCCCAAAAGGAGACAGGAGCAAGAGACCCAGTACTTC. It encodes CASSGSPKRRQEQETQYF.

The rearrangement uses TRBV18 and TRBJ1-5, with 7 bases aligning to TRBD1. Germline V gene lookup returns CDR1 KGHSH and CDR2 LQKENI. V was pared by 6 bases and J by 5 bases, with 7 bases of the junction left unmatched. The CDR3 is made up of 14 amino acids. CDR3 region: CASSYRDSDQPQHF. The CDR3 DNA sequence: TGTGCCAGCTCGTACCGGGACAGCGATCAGCCCCAGCATTTT.

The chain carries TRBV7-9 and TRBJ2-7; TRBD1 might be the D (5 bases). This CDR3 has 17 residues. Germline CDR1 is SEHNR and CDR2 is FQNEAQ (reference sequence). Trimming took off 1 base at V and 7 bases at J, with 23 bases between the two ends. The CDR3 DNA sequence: TGTGCCAGCAGCTTAGGGTCCGGGCAGGGTAAGGCTCGGGAGCAGTACTTC. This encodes CASSLGSGQGKAREQYF.

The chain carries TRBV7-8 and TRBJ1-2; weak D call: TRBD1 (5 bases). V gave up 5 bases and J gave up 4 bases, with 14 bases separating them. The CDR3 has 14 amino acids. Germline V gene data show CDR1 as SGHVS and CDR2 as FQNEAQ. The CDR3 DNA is TGTGCCAGCAGCCCGACTCGGGGGGGCTATGGCTACACCTTC. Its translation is CASSPTRGGYGYTF.

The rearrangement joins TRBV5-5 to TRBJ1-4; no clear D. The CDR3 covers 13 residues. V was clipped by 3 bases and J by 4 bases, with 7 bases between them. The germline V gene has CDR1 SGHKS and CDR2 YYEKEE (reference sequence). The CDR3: CASSSQINEKLFF. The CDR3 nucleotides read TGTGCCAGCAGCTCGCAGATTAATGAAAAACTGTTTTTT.

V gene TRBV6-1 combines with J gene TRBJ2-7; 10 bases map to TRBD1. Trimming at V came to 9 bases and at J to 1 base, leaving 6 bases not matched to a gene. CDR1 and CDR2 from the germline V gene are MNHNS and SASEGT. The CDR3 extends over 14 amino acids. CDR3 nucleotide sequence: TGTGCCAGTCTCGGACAGGGGGTTTCCTACGAGCAGTACTTC. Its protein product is CASLGQGVSYEQYF.

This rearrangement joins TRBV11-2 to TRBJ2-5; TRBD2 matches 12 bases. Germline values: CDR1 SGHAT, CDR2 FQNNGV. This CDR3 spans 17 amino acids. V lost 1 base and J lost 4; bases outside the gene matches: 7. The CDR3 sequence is CASSLASSGRAGETQYF. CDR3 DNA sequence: TGTGCCAGCAGCTTAGCCTCTAGCGGGAGGGCCGGAGAGACCCAGTACTTC.